The sample holds a few counts of the clone carrying this TCR beta chain. TCRdb re-derived calls from the RT-PCR reads in MiXCR, one entry per CDR3 protein. Of about 680,000 distinct CDR3 sequences listed, more than 13% are singletons. The germline CDR1 and CDR2 sequences are DFQATT and SNEGSKA (reference sequence). The CDR3 totals 13 residues. This TCR was recovered from a female donor in good health, serving as a healthy control. The chain joins TRBV20-1 to TRBJ1-2; 8 nucleotides match TRBD1. The sample comprised memory CD4+ T cells from blood. The CDR3 DNA follows: TGCAGACCGACAGGGGCCGATTCCTATGGCTACACCTTC. Translation: CRPTGADSYGYTF.